Below, 18 T cell receptor beta chains from the same sample are listed, as sequenced in a study of TIL therapy for anti-PD-1-resistant metastatic lung cancer. The time point is: pre-treatment sample, taken before nivolumab and TIL therapy. This was the immunoSEQ v3 assay. The assay was immunoSEQ multiplex PCR, and TCRdb's table has in-frame clones only and misses some. The sample includes 36,000 or so clones, 70% to 75% of them seen just once. This material consisted of blood, taken at baseline. The receptors were sampled from a person between 25 and 80 years old with non-small cell lung cancer.

This sequence joins TRBV5-5 and TRBJ2-6; 8 bases are a match to TRBD1. The CDR3 is 15 residues long. Germline V lookup: CDR1 SGHKS, CDR2 YYEKEE (reference sequence). The V gene end was trimmed by 7 bases and the J gene end by 0 bases; junction bases not matched to a gene: 3. The CDR3 DNA reads as TGTGCCAGCGGGGACAGGCCCTCTGGGGCCAACGTCCTGACTTTC. It is translated as CASGDRPSGANVLTF.

The V and J genes are TRBV7-3 and TRBJ2-2; D remains ambiguous. Per the germline V gene, CDR1 is SGHTA and CDR2 is FQGTGA. V lost 5 bases, J lost 3 bases, and 16 bases lay in between. This CDR3 has 16 residues. The chain's CDR3 is CASSRDTGVDTGELFF. CDR3 nucleotide sequence: TGTGCCAGCAGCCGTGACACGGGTGTTGACACCGGGGAGCTGTTTTTT.

The chain couples TRBV18 to TRBJ1-3; D unclear. The CDR3 loop spans 15 amino acids. Trimming stripped 1 base from V and 0 bases from J, with 7 bases between. Germline values: CDR1 KGHSH, CDR2 LQKENI. CDR3 sequence reads: CASSPRSDSGNTIYF. The CDR3 DNA reads TGTGCCAGCTCACCACGCTCGGACTCTGGAAACACCATATATTTT.

The chain links TRBV6-6 to TRBJ2-7; tentatively, D is TRBD1 (5 bases). Germline lookup yields CDR1 MNHNY and CDR2 SVGAGI (reference sequence). The CDR3 loop spans 14 amino acids. Between the trimmed V and J ends, which lost 0 bases and 2 bases, there was a span of 8 bases. The CDR3 protein is CASSYSWGPYEQYF. The CDR3 DNA follows: TGTGCCAGCAGTTACTCGTGGGGCCCCTACGAGCAGTACTTC.

This clone was found a few times. The rearrangement uses TRBV5-1 and TRBJ1-1; D is perhaps TRBD1 (5 bases). The CDR3 is made up of 13 amino acids. V was clipped by 2 bases and J by 1 base, with 6 bases between them. CDR1 is SGHRS and CDR2 is YFSETQ in the germline V gene. CDR3: CASSFGGNTEAFF. Written as DNA, the CDR3 is TGCGCCAGCAGCTTCGGGGGGAACACTGAAGCTTTCTTT.

Remarks on this clone: Other DNA sequences of this sample code for an identical CDR3. CDR3 in amino acids: CASSLLGSGTYEQYF. In nucleotides, the CDR3 is TGTGCCAGCAGCTTATTAGGTTCCGGGACCTACGAGCAGTACTTC. The chain has TRBV7-2 and TRBJ2-7; tentative D call: TRBD2 (5 bases). V was pared by 2 bases and J by 2 bases, with 13 bases between. There are 15 residues in the CDR3. Germline assignment: CDR1 SGHTA and CDR2 FQGNSA.

CDR3: CASSPDLAGGGEQFF. DNA for the CDR3: TGTGCCAGCAGCCCGGACCTAGCGGGAGGGGGTGAGCAGTTCTTC. The chain employs TRBV5-6 and TRBJ2-1; TRBD2 matches 12 bases. Germline trimming cut 4 bases from V and 9 bases from J; bases unmatched to any gene: 8. Germline values: CDR1 SGHDT, CDR2 YYEEEE. The CDR3 has 15 residues.

J is TRBJ2-6 and V is TRBV7-6; D is possibly TRBD1 (5 bases). CDR3 size: 18 residues. Trimming stripped 0 bases from V and 1 base from J, with 13 bases between. Germline assignment: CDR1 SGHVS and CDR2 FNYEAQ. CDR3 protein: CASSLAAGQYSGANVLTF. The CDR3 DNA reads as TGTGCCAGCAGCTTAGCGGCAGGACAATATTCTGGGGCCAACGTCCTGACTTTC.

The chain recombines TRBV11-2 with TRBJ1-4; D is unclear. Germline V CDR1 and CDR2: SGHAT, FQNNGV. V dropped 4 bases and J dropped 0 bases, with 15 bases sitting between them. CDR3 length: 17 residues. CDR3 in amino acids: CASSSDGVHATNEKLFF. The CDR3 region has the DNA TGTGCCAGCAGCTCGGACGGGGTCCATGCAACTAATGAAAAACTGTTTTTT.

CDR3 DNA sequence: TGTGCCAGCAGTTTCCGGGACAGGGGCACTGAAGCTTTCTTT. The encoded protein is CASSFRDRGTEAFF. The chain is built from TRBV28 and TRBJ1-1, with 10 bases that match TRBD1. The CDR3 runs to 14 residues. CDR1 and CDR2 (germline): MDHEN, SYDVKM. The V and J ends lost 3 bases and 4 bases, in that order; junction bases with no gene match: 2.

The chain uses TRBV4-2 and TRBJ2-3; TRBD2 agrees at 8 bases. V was pared by 3 bases and J by 3 bases, with 14 bases of the junction left unmatched. Per the germline V gene, CDR1 is LGHNA and CDR2 is YNFKEQ. The CDR3 length is 18 residues. The CDR3, as DNA: TGTGCCAGCAGCCACGCGATTTCGGCGGGGGGCCTAACAGATACGCAGTATTTT. Its translation: CASSHAISAGGLTDTQYF.

The chain couples TRBV15 to TRBJ2-3; TRBD1 is a possible D gene (5 bases). The CDR3 has 15 residues. CDR1 is LNHNV and CDR2 is YYDKDF in the germline V gene (reference sequence). V lost 0 bases and J lost 1, with 8 bases in between. The CDR3 loop is CATSRDGAGTDTQYF. DNA for the CDR3: TGTGCCACCAGCAGAGATGGGGCCGGCACAGATACGCAGTATTTT.

The chain employs TRBV7-9 and TRBJ2-6; no firm D call. Germline values: CDR1 SEHNR, CDR2 FQNEAQ (reference sequence). The CDR3 has 11 residues. The ends were cut back, 7 bases at V and 6 bases at J, with 4 bases in the middle. Here the CDR3 DNA reads TGTGCCAGCACTGAGGCCAACGTCCTGACTTTC. Encoded protein: CASTEANVLTF. Supplemented by reference TRBV7-9 and TRBJ2-6, the full variable domain reads DTGVSQNPRHKITKRGQNVTFRCDPISEHNRLYWYRQTLGQGPEFLTYFQNEAQLEKSRLLSDRFSAERPKGSFSTLEIQRTEQGDSAMYLCASTEANVLTFGAGSRLTVL.

The chain joins TRBV6-4 to TRBJ2-7, with 7 bases aligning to TRBD2. The CDR3 is 13 amino acids. CDR1 MRHNA and CDR2 SNTAGT come from the germline V gene. V gave up 7 bases and J gave up 5 bases; unmatched junction bases: 8. The CDR3 spells CASTSRGGDEQYF. The CDR3 DNA sequence: TGTGCCAGCACTTCGAGGGGAGGGGACGAGCAGTACTTC.

This clone has just a few counts. The chain uses TRBV27 and TRBJ1-5; no firm D call. The CDR3 is made up of 15 amino acids. Germline V CDR1 and CDR2: MNHEY, SMNVEV (reference sequence). V lost 7 bases to trimming and J lost 2 bases, with 15 bases between them. CDR3 coding DNA: TGTGCCAGCAATGCCAAGGGTTTGGGCAATCAGCCCCAGCATTTT. It specifies CASNAKGLGNQPQHF.

The rearrangement uses TRBV6-5 and TRBJ2-1; D gene uncertain. Germline V gene sequence: CDR1 MNHEY, CDR2 SVGAGI. V lost 6 bases and J 9 bases, leaving 15 bases between the germline ends. CDR3 length: 13 amino acids. Here the CDR3 reads CASSLGSHGEQFF. CDR3 coding DNA: TGTGCCAGCAGCCTCGGGTCCCATGGTGAGCAGTTCTTC.

This clone has just one count. This chain connects TRBV9 to TRBJ2-3, with D maybe TRBD2 (5 bases). The V gene's germline CDR1 is SGDLS and CDR2 YYNGEE. CDR3 length: 15 amino acids. The V end lost 4 bases, the J end lost 5 bases, and 17 bases lay between the germline ends. CDR3 coding DNA: TGTGCCAGCAGCCTACGGCCGAGGGCAGGAGATACGCAGTATTTT. It specifies CASSLRPRAGDTQYF. Full variable domain (missing parts from reference TRBV9 and TRBJ2-3): DSGVTQTPKHLITATGQRVTLRCSPRSGDLSVYWYQQSLDQGLQFLIQYYNGEERAKGNILERFSAQQFPDLHSELNLSSLELGDSALYFCASSLRPRAGDTQYFGPGTRLTVL.

V is TRBV28 and J is TRBJ1-4; D might be TRBD1 (6 bases). Germline lookup yields CDR1 MDHEN and CDR2 SYDVKM. The CDR3 loop spans 13 amino acids. Trimming took off 8 bases at V and 8 bases at J, with 15 bases between the two ends. CDR3: CASRGGLGEKLFF. Here the CDR3 DNA reads TGTGCCAGCCGGGGGGGGCTAGGAGAAAAACTGTTTTTT.